This record concerns one TCR beta chain sequence. The data stem from a study of blood T cell repertoires in COVID-19. Study in general: Acute and convalescent COVID-19 samples came from the United States, Italy and Spain.

The ends were cut back, 6 bases at V and 6 bases at J, with 14 bases in the middle. There are 14 residues in the CDR3. Germline values: CDR1 LNHDA, CDR2 SQIVND (reference sequence). The assay was immunoSEQ multiplex PCR, and TCRdb's table has in-frame clones only and misses some. The sample consists of some 190,000 clones, 80% to 90% of them appearing once. The sequence was collected from a human donor in a cohort sampled during active COVID-19. This chain joins TRBV19 and TRBJ2-2; possibly TRBD1 for D (5 bases). The sample consisted of peripheral blood. CDR3 DNA sequence: TGTGCCAGTAGAACGGCAGGGCTATCCGGGGAGCTGTTTTTT. Translating it yields CASRTAGLSGELFF.